The present TCR beta chain was sequenced within a study of shared clonotypes between healthy human individuals. The CDR3 is made up of 14 amino acids. CDR1 SGHVS and CDR2 FNYEAQ come from the germline V gene. Data came from immunoSEQ multiplex PCR; TCRdb stores just in-frame clones and leaves some out. The sample contains over a million clones, 70% to 80% of which appear only once. The sample comprised memory CD4+ T cells from PBMCs. The subset here: CD45RA-negative fraction. The chain recombines TRBV7-6 with TRBJ2-5, with unresolved D. Gene TRBJ2-7 matches the end of the DNA better, so the J call may be wrong. The receptor was isolated from a man aged 18 to 29 in good health. Some clones in this sample may be carry-over from other donors' samples. The CDR3 DNA sequence: TGTGCCAGCAGCTTAATTCCAGGCAGACGCGAGCAGTACTTC. It encodes CASSLIPGRREQYF.